One and the same sample provided the 13 T cell receptor beta chains below, sequenced in a study of OX40 agonist ivuxolimab in advanced cancers. The method was immunoSEQ multiplex PCR; TCRdb's version includes in-frame clones alone and lacks a portion of them. The sample contains around 100,000 clones, roughly 90% of which appear only once. This specimen was CD4+ or CD8+ T cells sorted from blood, taken in a trial of the OX40 agonist ivuxolimab. All receptors derive from an adult with an advanced solid tumor such as melanoma, head and neck, liver or kidney cancer.

The chain is built from TRBV7-3 and TRBJ1-3; a possible D gene is TRBD1 (5 bases). Germline loops: CDR1 SGHTA, CDR2 FQGTGA. The CDR3 totals 15 residues. Trimming stripped 5 bases from V and 0 bases from J, with 11 bases between. CDR3 region: CASSPTGASGNTIYF. The CDR3 nucleotides are TGTGCCAGCAGCCCAACTGGGGCCTCTGGAAACACCATATATTTT.

The chain is built from TRBV19 and TRBJ1-2, with 7 bases aligning to TRBD1. The V gene end was trimmed by 5 bases and the J gene end by 3 bases; junction bases not matched to a gene: 9. CDR1 and CDR2 (germline): LNHDA, SQIVND (reference sequence). The length of the CDR3 is 15 residues. This chain's CDR3 is CASSYTGTDHYGYTF. The DNA for the CDR3 is TGTGCCAGTAGTTACACCGGGACAGACCACTATGGCTACACCTTC.

The chain joins TRBV29-1 to TRBJ2-1; D possibly matches TRBD1 or TRBD2 (5 bases each). The CDR3 runs to 14 residues. Germline V gene data show CDR1 as SQVTM and CDR2 as ANQGSEA. V was clipped by 1 base and J by 6 bases, with 13 bases between them. The CDR3 protein is CSVEGGIGLNEQFF. Written as DNA, the CDR3 is TGCAGCGTTGAAGGGGGGATAGGTCTCAATGAGCAGTTCTTC.

The chain employs TRBV18 and TRBJ1-6, with D unclear. This CDR3 contains 15 residues. Germline V gene lookup returns CDR1 KGHSH and CDR2 LQKENI. V gave up 1 base and J gave up 6 bases, with 10 bases separating them. The CDR3, as DNA: TGTGCCAGCTCACCACAGTATGGCAGTAATTCACCCCTCCACTTT. Protein sequence: CASSPQYGSNSPLHF.

This chain connects TRBV7-6 to TRBJ2-2; D ambiguous. Trimming cost V 2 bases and J 4 bases, with 8 bases left between them. The CDR3 runs to 14 residues. Germline lookup yields CDR1 SGHVS and CDR2 FNYEAQ. Here the CDR3 DNA reads TGTGCCAGCAGCTTACTACAGCGCACCGGGGAGCTGTTTTTT. It yields the protein CASSLLQRTGELFF.

The rearrangement uses TRBV30 and TRBJ1-5, with D tentatively TRBD1 (6 bases). Germline V CDR1 and CDR2: GTSNPN, SVGIG (reference sequence). The ends were cut back, 5 bases at V and 7 bases at J, with 33 bases in the middle. The CDR3 contains 19 residues. DNA for the CDR3: TGTGCCTGGCAAGCTCCGGGGGCCGGGGGCGTGAGGGGGAACCAGCCCCAGCATTTT. Its protein product is CAWQAPGAGGVRGNQPQHF.

The J gene is TRBJ2-5, the V gene TRBV10-2, with D uncertain. CDR1 and CDR2 (germline): WSHSY, SAAADI. V was trimmed by 3 bases and J by 5 bases, leaving 13 bases between them. This CDR3 region has 14 residues. The CDR3 nucleotides read TGCGCCAGCAGTGATTGGGTATCACTGGAGACCCAGTACTTC. Protein: CASSDWVSLETQYF.

The chain couples TRBV6-1 to TRBJ2-1; a weak D match, TRBD2 (5 bases). The germline gives CDR1 MNHNS, CDR2 SASEGT. The ends were cut back, 2 bases at V and 9 bases at J, with 11 bases in the middle. The CDR3 sequence is 13 residues long. DNA for the CDR3: TGTGCCAGCAGTGAACCCTCCCGGGGTGAGCAGTTCTTC. Amino acids: CASSEPSRGEQFF.

The V call is TRBV6-6, the J call TRBJ2-1; 13 bases map to TRBD2. Germline CDR1 and CDR2: MNHNY and SVGAGI (reference sequence). The CDR3 extends over 15 amino acids. The J segment lost 10 bases and the V segment lost 4 bases, leaving 7 bases of the junction unmatched. The CDR3 bases are TGTGCCAGCAGTTGGACTAGCGGGAGTCATTTAGAGCAGTTCTTC. Its protein is CASSWTSGSHLEQFF.

V usage is TRBV2 and J usage is TRBJ2-6; D might be TRBD1 or TRBD2, each matching 6 bases. CDR1 is SNHLY and CDR2 is FYNNEI in the germline V gene. Trimming pared 4 bases from V and 3 bases from J, leaving 13 bases between. The CDR3 covers 16 residues. The CDR3 bases are TGTGCCAGCAGTGGAGGGGGACTCTTTGGGGCCAACGTCCTGACTTTC. Its translation is CASSGGGLFGANVLTF. The full variable domain, its missing parts supplied by reference TRBV2 and TRBJ2-6, is EPEVTQTPSHQVTQMGQEVILRCVPISNHLYFYWYRQILGQKVEFLVSFYNNEISEKSEIFDDQFSVERPDGSNFTLKIRSTKLEDSAMYFCASSGGGLFGANVLTFGAGSRLTVL.

V usage is TRBV5-1 and J usage is TRBJ2-7; 8 nucleotides align to TRBD1. The V segment lost 3 bases and the J segment 2 bases; nucleotides outside the gene matches: 7. Germline loops: CDR1 SGHRS, CDR2 YFSETQ. The CDR3 loop spans 15 amino acids. Here the CDR3 reads CASSWTTGDPYEQYF. The CDR3 nucleotides read TGCGCCAGCAGCTGGACGACAGGGGACCCCTACGAGCAGTACTTC.

This chain joins TRBV7-9 and TRBJ2-3, with 10 bases lining up with TRBD2. Germline V gene sequence: CDR1 SEHNR, CDR2 FQNEAQ (reference sequence). J gave up 4 bases and V 0 bases, and 7 bases lay outside the gene matches. This CDR3 region has 17 residues. The CDR3 coding sequence is TGTGCCAGCAGCTTAGCCCTAGCGGGGGCTAAGGCAGATACGCAGTATTTT. Protein: CASSLALAGAKADTQYF.

The rearrangement uses TRBV5-1 and TRBJ2-4; D remains ambiguous. The CDR3 loop spans 15 amino acids. V lost 0 bases and J lost 8, with 15 bases in between. Germline V gene sequence: CDR1 SGHRS, CDR2 YFSETQ. The CDR3 sequence is CASSLEAGRNYIQYF. In DNA form, the CDR3 reads TGCGCCAGCAGCTTGGAGGCAGGCCGCAATTACATTCAGTACTTC.